These T cell receptor beta chains were read from a single sample in a study of T cells after yellow fever vaccination. TCRdb itself ran the 5' RACE reads through MiXCR, one entry per CDR3 protein. Of about 430,000 distinct CDR3 sequences listed, 18% are singletons. The specimen comprised PBMCs, sampled before the yellow fever booster vaccination. These receptors came from a man aged 18 to 29 who received the YFV17D yellow fever vaccine. The CDR3 runs from the conserved cysteine through the conserved F or W. A D gene is named only where the DNA matches it firmly. Clone size is stated in some rows and not others, as once, few, many or a class when expanded.

length: 12; J: TRBJ1-5; V: TRBV7-8; D: -; size: few; DNA: TGTGCCAGCGGAGGGAGCAATCAGCCCCAGCATTTT; CDR3: CASGGSNQPQHF
length: 16; J: TRBJ1-2; V: TRBV4-1; D: TRBD1; size: few; DNA: TGCGCCAGCAGCCAACACACACAGGGGGCAGGCTATGGCTACACCTTC; CDR3: CASSQHTQGAGYGYTF
length: 16; J: TRBJ2-3; V: TRBV4-1; D: TRBD2; size: -; DNA: TGCGCCAGCAGCCAAGTTGACGGGGGGGCCCCAGATACGCAGTATTTT; CDR3: CASSQVDGGAPDTQYF
length: 12; J: TRBJ1-2; V: TRBV20-1; D: TRBD1; size: -; DNA: TGCACCGCGACAGGGGGCAATTATGGCTACACCTTC; CDR3: CTATGGNYGYTF
length: 13; J: TRBJ1-6; V: TRBV6-2/TRBV6-3; D: TRBD1; size: -; DNA: TGTGCCAGCACACAGGGGACGAATTCACCCCTCCACTTT; CDR3: CASTQGTNSPLHF
length: 14; J: TRBJ2-6; V: TRBV30; D: -; size: few; DNA: TGTGCCTGGAGCGGGGGCTCTGGGGCCAACGTCCTGACTTTC; CDR3: CAWSGGSGANVLTF
length: 14; J: TRBJ1-1; V: TRBV5-6; D: -; size: few; DNA: TGTGCCAGCAGCCGGCCCAAGGGGAACACTGAAGCTTTCTTT; CDR3: CASSRPKGNTEAFF
length: 15; J: TRBJ1-1; V: TRBV29-1; D: -; size: -; DNA: TGCAGCGTTGAATGGTGGGGGCAGGGAGGGACTGAAGCTTTCTTT; CDR3: CSVEWWGQGGTEAFF
length: 13; J: TRBJ1-4; V: TRBV12-3/TRBV12-4; D: -; size: -; DNA: TGTGCCAGCAGTTTAGGAATACATGAAAAACTGTTTTTT; CDR3: CASSLGIHEKLFF
length: 13; J: TRBJ2-5; V: TRBV11-2; D: -; size: few; DNA: TGTGCCAGCAGTACGGGGGCGCAAGAGACCCAGTACTTC; CDR3: CASSTGAQETQYF
length: 15; J: TRBJ2-7; V: TRBV10-2; D: TRBD2; size: many; DNA: TGCGCCAGCCTACCCAGTCTAGCGGGGGGGCACGAGCAGTACTTC; CDR3: CASLPSLAGGHEQYF
length: 15; J: TRBJ1-6; V: TRBV4-3; D: -; size: few; DNA: TGCGCCAGCAGCCAGGAGGGTACGCGGAATTCACCCCTCCACTTT; CDR3: CASSQEGTRNSPLHF
length: 12; J: TRBJ2-1; V: TRBV11-2; D: TRBD2; size: -; DNA: TGTGCCAGCAGCTCAGGACTAGTAAGTCTGTTCTTC; CDR3: CASSSGLVSLFF
length: 17; J: TRBJ2-7; V: TRBV6-2/TRBV6-3; D: TRBD2; size: -; DNA: TGTGCCAGCAGCCGAAGACTAGCGGGGGGGCGTCTTCACGAGCAGTACTTC; CDR3: CASSRRLAGGRLHEQYF
length: 17; J: TRBJ1-5; V: TRBV6-2/TRBV6-3; D: -; size: -; DNA: TGTGCCAGCACCACCTGGGGGACACCCTATAGCAATCAGCCCCAGCATTTT; CDR3: CASTTWGTPYSNQPQHF
length: 15; J: TRBJ2-3; V: TRBV5-1; D: -; size: few; DNA: TGCGCCAGCAGCTGGTTGGGGGCGGTTGGAGATACGCAGTATTTT; CDR3: CASSWLGAVGDTQYF
length: 14; J: TRBJ1-4; V: TRBV9; D: -; size: few; DNA: TGTGCCAGCAGCGTAGAGGGGCTGGGTGAAAAACTGTTTTTT; CDR3: CASSVEGLGEKLFF
length: 16; J: TRBJ2-6; V: TRBV7-8; D: -; size: -; DNA: TGTGCCAGCAGCCTAGGACGACACTCTGGGGCCAACGTCCTGACTTTC; CDR3: CASSLGRHSGANVLTF
length: 14; J: TRBJ2-5; V: TRBV12-3/TRBV12-4; D: -; size: -; DNA: TGTGCCAGCTCTTTGAATGTTGCTCAAGAGACCCAGTACTTC; CDR3: CASSLNVAQETQYF
length: 15; J: TRBJ2-7; V: TRBV7-3; D: TRBD1; size: -; DNA: TGTGCCAGCAGCCCGGGGATGTTGGGACAGGGCAAGCAGTACTTC; CDR3: CASSPGMLGQGKQYF
length: 14; J: TRBJ1-5; V: TRBV3-1; D: TRBD1; size: -; DNA: TGTGCCAGCAGCCAAGAACAGGGGCATCAGCCCCAGCATTTT; CDR3: CASSQEQGHQPQHF
length: 15; J: TRBJ1-1; V: TRBV4-3; D: TRBD1; size: -; DNA: TGCGCCAGCAAACACCAGGGGGCGGGTGACACTGAAGCTTTCTTT; CDR3: CASKHQGAGDTEAFF
length: 14; J: TRBJ1-1; V: TRBV6-4; D: -; size: -; DNA: TGTGCCAGCAGTGACCCGGGGGCTGGGGCTGAAGCTTTCTTT; CDR3: CASSDPGAGAEAFF
length: 16; J: TRBJ1-6; V: TRBV4-2; D: TRBD1; size: -; DNA: TGTGCCAGCAGCCAATTGGGACAGCTGTCTAGTTCACCCCTCCACTTT; CDR3: CASSQLGQLSSSPLHF
length: 14; J: TRBJ1-1; V: TRBV6-5; D: -; size: -; DNA: TGTGCCAGCAGTTATAAGCAGGGATACGCTGAAGCTTTCTTT; CDR3: CASSYKQGYAEAFF
length: 16; J: TRBJ2-3; V: TRBV12-3/TRBV12-4; D: -; size: many; DNA: TGTGCCAGCAACGCCCTCCCCCGGGCTAGCACAGATACGCAGTATTTT; CDR3: CASNALPRASTDTQYF
length: 14; J: TRBJ1-2; V: TRBV2; D: TRBD1; size: -; DNA: TGTGCCAGCAGTGAATTTCGGCAGGGGGGAGGCTACACCTTC; CDR3: CASSEFRQGGGYTF
length: 14; J: TRBJ1-4; V: TRBV3-1; D: -; size: -; DNA: TGTGCCAGCAGCCAAGAGGTCTCGAATGAAAAACTGTTTTTT; CDR3: CASSQEVSNEKLFF
length: 14; J: TRBJ2-3; V: TRBV5-5; D: -; size: -; DNA: TGTGCCAGCAGCTCGGACACTTCTGGGGATACGCAGTATTTT; CDR3: CASSSDTSGDTQYF
length: 17; J: TRBJ1-2; V: TRBV9; D: -; size: -; DNA: TGTGCCAGCAGCGTAGAACTTCGGGACACGGCTAACTATGGCTACACCTTC; CDR3: CASSVELRDTANYGYTF
length: 14; J: TRBJ2-5; V: TRBV2; D: -; size: once; DNA: TGTGCCAGCAGACCGGACCAACACCAAGAGACCCAGTACTTC; CDR3: CASRPDQHQETQYF